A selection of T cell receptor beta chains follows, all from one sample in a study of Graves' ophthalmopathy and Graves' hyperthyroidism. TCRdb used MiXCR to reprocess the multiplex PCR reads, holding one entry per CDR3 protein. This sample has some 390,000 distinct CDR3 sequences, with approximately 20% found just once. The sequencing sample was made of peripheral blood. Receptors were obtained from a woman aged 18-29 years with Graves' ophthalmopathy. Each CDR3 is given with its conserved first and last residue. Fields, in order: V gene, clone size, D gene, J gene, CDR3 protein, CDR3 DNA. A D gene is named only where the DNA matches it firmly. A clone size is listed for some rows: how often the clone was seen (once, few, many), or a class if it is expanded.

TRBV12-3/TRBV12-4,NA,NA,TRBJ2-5,CASSLDAVQETQYF,TGTGCCAGCAGTTTAGACGCGGTCCAAGAGACCCAGTACTTC
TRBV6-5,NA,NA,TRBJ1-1,CASSYSVRATEAFF,TGTGCCAGCAGTTACTCTGTGCGGGCAACTGAAGCTTTCTTT
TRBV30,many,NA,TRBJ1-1,CACPRKMNTEAFF,TGTGCCTGCCCCCGGAAAATGAACACTGAAGCTTTCTTT
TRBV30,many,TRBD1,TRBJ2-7,CAWSGDRVYEQYF,TGTGCCTGGAGTGGGGACAGAGTCTACGAGCAGTACTTC
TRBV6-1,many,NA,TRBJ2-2,CASTLTVGGNTGELFF,TGTGCCAGCACCTTAACAGTAGGGGGGAACACCGGGGAGCTGTTTTTT
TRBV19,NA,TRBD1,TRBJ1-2,CASSIESWRGPSGYTF,TGTGCCAGTAGTATAGAGTCGTGGAGGGGGCCGAGTGGCTACACCTTC
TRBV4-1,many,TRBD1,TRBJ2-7,CASSRGQGGDYEQYF,TGCGCCAGCAGCCGCGGACAGGGGGGGGACTACGAGCAGTACTTC
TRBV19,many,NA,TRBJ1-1,CASGNRVDTEAFF,TGTGCCAGTGGTAACAGGGTTGACACTGAAGCTTTCTTT
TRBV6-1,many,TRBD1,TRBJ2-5,CASSPPGGKETQYF,TGTGCCAGCAGCCCCCCAGGGGGAAAAGAGACCCAGTACTTC
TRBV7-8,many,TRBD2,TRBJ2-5,CASSSGGVQETQYF,TGTGCCAGCAGTAGTGGGGGGGTCCAAGAGACCCAGTACTTC
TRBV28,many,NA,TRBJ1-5,CATLGAYSNRPQHF,TGTGCCACCCTCGGGGCCTATAGCAATCGGCCCCAGCATTTT
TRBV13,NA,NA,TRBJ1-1,CASSLLTRNTEAFF,TGTGCCAGCAGCTTGTTGACTAGGAACACTGAAGCTTTCTTT
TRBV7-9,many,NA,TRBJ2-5,CASSSLGTRETQYF,TGTGCCAGCAGCTCCCTAGGGACTCGAGAGACCCAGTACTTC
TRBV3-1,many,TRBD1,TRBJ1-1,CASSLDRVGTEAFF,TGTGCCAGCAGCCTCGACAGGGTAGGCACTGAAGCTTTCTTT